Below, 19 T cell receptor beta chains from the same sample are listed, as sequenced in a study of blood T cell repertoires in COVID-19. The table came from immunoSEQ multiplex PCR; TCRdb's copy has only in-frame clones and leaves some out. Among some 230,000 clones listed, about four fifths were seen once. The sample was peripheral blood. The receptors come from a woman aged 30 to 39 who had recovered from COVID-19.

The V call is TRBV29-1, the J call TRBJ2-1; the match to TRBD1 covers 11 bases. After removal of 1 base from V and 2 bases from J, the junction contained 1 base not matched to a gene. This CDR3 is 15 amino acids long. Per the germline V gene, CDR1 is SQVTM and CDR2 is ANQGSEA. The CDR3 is CSVEGTGGPYNEQFF. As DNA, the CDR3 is TGCAGCGTTGAAGGGACAGGGGGCCCCTACAATGAGCAGTTCTTC.

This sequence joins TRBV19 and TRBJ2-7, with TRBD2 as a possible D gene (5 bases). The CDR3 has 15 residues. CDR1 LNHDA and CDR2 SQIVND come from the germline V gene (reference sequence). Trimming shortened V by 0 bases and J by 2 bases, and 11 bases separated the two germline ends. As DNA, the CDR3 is TGTGCCAGTAGTATAGATAGCGACGGGACCTACGAGCAGTACTTC. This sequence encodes CASSIDSDGTYEQYF.

CDR3: CASSPTAKETQYF. The CDR3 DNA sequence: TGTGCCAGCTCACCGACAGCTAAAGAGACCCAGTACTTC. This chain uses TRBV18 with TRBJ2-5; maybe TRBD1 (5 bases). Germline lookup yields CDR1 KGHSH and CDR2 LQKENI. The CDR3 runs 13 residues. V lost 3 bases to trimming and J lost 3 bases, with 8 bases between them.

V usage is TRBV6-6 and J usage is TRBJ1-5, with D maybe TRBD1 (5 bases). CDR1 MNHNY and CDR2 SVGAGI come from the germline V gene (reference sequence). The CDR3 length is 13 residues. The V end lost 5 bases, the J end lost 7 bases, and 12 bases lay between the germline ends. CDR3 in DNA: TGTGCCAGCAGTCTAATACAGGAACAGCCCCAGCATTTT. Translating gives CASSLIQEQPQHF.

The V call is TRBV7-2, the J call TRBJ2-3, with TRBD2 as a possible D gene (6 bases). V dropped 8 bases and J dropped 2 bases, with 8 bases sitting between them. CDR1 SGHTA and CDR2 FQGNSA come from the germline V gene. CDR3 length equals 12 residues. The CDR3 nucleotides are TGTGCCAGCGGGCGGGACACAGATACGCAGTATTTT. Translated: CASGRDTDTQYF.

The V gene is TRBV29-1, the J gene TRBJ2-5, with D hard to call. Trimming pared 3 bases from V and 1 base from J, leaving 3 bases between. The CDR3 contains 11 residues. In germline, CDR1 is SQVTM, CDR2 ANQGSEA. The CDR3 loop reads CSVDLQETQYF. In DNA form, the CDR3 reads TGCAGCGTTGATCTCCAAGAGACCCAGTACTTC.

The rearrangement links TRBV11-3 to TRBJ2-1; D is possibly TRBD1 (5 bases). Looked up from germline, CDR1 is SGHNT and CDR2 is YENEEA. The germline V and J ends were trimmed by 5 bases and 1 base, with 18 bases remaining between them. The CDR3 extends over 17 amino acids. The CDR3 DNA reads TGTGCCAGCAGCCGATCCTTGGGGCAGGGTTCCTACAATGAGCAGTTCTTC. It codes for CASSRSLGQGSYNEQFF. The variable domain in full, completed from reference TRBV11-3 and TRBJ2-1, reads EAGVVQSPRYKIIEKKQPVAFWCNPISGHNTLYWYLQNLGQGPELLIRYENEEAVDDSQLPKDRFSAERLKGVDSTLKIQPAELGDSAVYLCASSRSLGQGSYNEQFFGPGTRLTVL.

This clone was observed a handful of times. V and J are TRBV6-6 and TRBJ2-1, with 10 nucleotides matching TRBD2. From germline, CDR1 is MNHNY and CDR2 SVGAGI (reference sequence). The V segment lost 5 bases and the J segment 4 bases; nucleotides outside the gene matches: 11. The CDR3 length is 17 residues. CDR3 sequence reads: CASSPRGASGSYNEQFF. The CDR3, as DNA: TGTGCCAGCAGTCCTAGAGGGGCTAGCGGGAGTTACAATGAGCAGTTCTTC.

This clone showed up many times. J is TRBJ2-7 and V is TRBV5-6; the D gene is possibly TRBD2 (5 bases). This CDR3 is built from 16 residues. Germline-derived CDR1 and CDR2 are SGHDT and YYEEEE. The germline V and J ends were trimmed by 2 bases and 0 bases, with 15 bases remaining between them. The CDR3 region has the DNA TGTGCCAGCAGCTTTTCAACCTCTGGGAGCTCCTACGAGCAGTACTTC. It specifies CASSFSTSGSSYEQYF.

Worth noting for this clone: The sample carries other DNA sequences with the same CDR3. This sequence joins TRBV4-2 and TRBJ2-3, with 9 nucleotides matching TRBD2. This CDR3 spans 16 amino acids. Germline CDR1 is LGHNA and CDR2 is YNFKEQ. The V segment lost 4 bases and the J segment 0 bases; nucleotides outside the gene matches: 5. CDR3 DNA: TGTGCCAGCAGCCCCCTCGCGGGAGGGAGCACAGATACGCAGTATTTT. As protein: CASSPLAGGSTDTQYF.

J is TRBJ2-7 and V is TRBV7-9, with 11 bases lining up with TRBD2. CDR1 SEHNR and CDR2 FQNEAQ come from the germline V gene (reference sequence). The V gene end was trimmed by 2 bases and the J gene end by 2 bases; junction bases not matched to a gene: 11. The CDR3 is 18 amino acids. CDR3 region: CASSLTVRLAGGTYEQYF. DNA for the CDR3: TGTGCCAGCAGCTTAACGGTTCGGCTAGCGGGAGGAACCTACGAGCAGTACTTC.

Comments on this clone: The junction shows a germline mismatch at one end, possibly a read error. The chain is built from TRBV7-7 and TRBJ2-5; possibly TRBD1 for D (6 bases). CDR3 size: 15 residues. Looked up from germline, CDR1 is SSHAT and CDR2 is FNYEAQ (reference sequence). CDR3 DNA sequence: TGTGCTAGCAGCTTAGACCAAGGACAGCAAGAGACCCAGTACTTC. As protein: CASSLDQGQQETQYF.

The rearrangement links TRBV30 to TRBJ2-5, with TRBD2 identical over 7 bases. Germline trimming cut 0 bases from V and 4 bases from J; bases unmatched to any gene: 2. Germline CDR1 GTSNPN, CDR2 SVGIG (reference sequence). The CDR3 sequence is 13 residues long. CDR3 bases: TGTGCCTGGAGTGTGGGAGGGGCAGAGACCCAGTACTTC. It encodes CAWSVGGAETQYF. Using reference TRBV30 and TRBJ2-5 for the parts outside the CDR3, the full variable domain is SQTIHQWPATLVQPVGSPLSLECTVEGTSNPNLYWYRQAAGRGLQLLFYSVGIGQISSEVPQNLSASRPQDRQFILSSKKLLLSDSGFYLCAWSVGGAETQYFGPGTRLLVL.

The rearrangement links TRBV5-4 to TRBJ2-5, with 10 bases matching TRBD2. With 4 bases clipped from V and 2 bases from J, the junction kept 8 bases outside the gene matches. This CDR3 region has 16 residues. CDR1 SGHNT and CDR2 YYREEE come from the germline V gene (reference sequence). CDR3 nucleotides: TGTGCCAGCAGCGGTGGCACTAGCGGGACACAAGAGACCCAGTACTTC. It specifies CASSGGTSGTQETQYF.

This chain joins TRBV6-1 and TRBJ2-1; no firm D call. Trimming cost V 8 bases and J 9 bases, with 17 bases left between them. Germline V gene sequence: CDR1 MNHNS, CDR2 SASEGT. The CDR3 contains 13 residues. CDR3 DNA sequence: TGTGCCAGCTCCGATCGGTACCTGAGTGAGCAGTTCTTC. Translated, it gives CASSDRYLSEQFF.

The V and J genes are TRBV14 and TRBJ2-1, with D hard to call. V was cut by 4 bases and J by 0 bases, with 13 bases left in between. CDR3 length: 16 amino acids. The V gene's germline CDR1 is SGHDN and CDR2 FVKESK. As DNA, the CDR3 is TGTGCCAGCAGCCCGAGAGGCATAAGCTCCTACAATGAGCAGTTCTTC. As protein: CASSPRGISSYNEQFF. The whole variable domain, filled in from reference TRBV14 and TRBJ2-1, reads EAGVTQFPSHSVIEKGQTVTLRCDPISGHDNLYWYRRVMGKEIKFLLHFVKESKQDESGMPNNRFLAERTGGTYSTLKVQPAELEDSGVYFCASSPRGISSYNEQFFGPGTRLTVL.

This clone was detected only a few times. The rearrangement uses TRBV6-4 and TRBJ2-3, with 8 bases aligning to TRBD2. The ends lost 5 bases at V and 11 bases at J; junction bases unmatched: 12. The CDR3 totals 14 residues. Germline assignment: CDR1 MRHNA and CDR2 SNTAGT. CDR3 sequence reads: CASSKLAEKVWQYF. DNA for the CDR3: TGTGCCAGCAGTAAACTAGCGGAAAAGGTCTGGCAGTATTTT.

The CDR3 is CASTSPGQGDSEAFF. The CDR3 DNA reads TGTGCCAGTACCTCCCCCGGACAGGGGGATAGTGAAGCTTTCTTT. This chain joins TRBV19 and TRBJ1-1, with 10 positions matching TRBD1. The germline gives CDR1 LNHDA, CDR2 SQIVND (reference sequence). The CDR3 has 15 amino acids. Unmatched junction bases numbered 12, after V lost 7 bases and J lost 7 bases.

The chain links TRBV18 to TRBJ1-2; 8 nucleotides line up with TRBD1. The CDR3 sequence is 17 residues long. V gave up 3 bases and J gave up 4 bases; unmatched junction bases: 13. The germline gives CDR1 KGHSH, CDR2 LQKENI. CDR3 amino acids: CASSPNGRGREGYGYTF. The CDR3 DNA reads TGTGCCAGCTCACCCAATGGCAGGGGGCGCGAGGGCTATGGCTACACCTTC.